This T cell receptor (beta chain) was identified in a study of vaccination and CD4 T cells after COVID-19. Looking at the study overall: Overlapping spike peptides of SARS-CoV-2, HCoV-NL63, HCoV-OC43 and HCoV-229E stimulated the cells. Regarding the study as a whole: The researchers studied relatively few convalescent patients and omitted early post-infection timepoints.

An Oncomine TCR Beta short-read assay was used to sequence the DNA from cultured CD4+ T cells. TCRdb recomputed calls from the PCR reads with MiXCR, one row per CDR3 protein. This table holds some 20,000 distinct CDR3 sequences, roughly 45% found once. This clonotype counts as medium-sized. The antigen is unknown. Treatment described: roughly ten-day PBMC culture with coronavirus spike peptide pools or control peptides (ViraFEST assay). Once peptide pools had expanded antigen-specific T cells, ViraFEST sequenced TCRs. This receptor was identified in a human donor who had recovered from COVID-19. The specimen comprised CD4+ T cells from blood, cultured in vitro, sampled before SARS-CoV-2 vaccination.

CDR3 nucleotide sequence: TGTGCCAGCAGTTACGGGGGGAATCAGCCCCAGCATTTT. The encoded protein is CASSYGGNQPQHF. V gene TRBV6-2 or TRBV6-3 combines with J gene TRBJ1-5, with D perhaps TRBD1 (5 bases). The germline CDR1 and CDR2 sequences are MNHEY and SVGEGT. The CDR3 length is 13 residues. Trimming took off 2 bases at V and 4 bases at J, with 6 bases between the two ends.